The 18 T cell receptor beta chains below were found in one sample sequenced in a study of T cells after yellow fever vaccination. MiXCR was run by TCRdb on the 5' RACE reads, yielding one entry per CDR3 protein. The sample shows 450,000 to 550,000 distinct CDR3 sequences, just over 20% of them seen only once. This material consisted of PBMCs, taken about 20 days after the first yellow fever vaccination. The receptors originated from a man between 18 and 35 years old who received the YFV17D yellow fever vaccine.

Many counts were recorded for this clonotype. The chain has TRBV12-3 or TRBV12-4 and TRBJ1-3, with no clear D. Trimming cost V 11 bases and J 2 bases, with 13 bases left between them. The CDR3 contains 13 residues. The CDR3 DNA follows: TGTGCCCCACCAAGGACTACTGGAAACACCATATATTTT. Translation: CAPPRTTGNTIYF.

The chain links TRBV28 to TRBJ2-3, with 10 bases fitting TRBD2. This CDR3 spans 17 amino acids. Germline CDR1 and CDR2: MDHEN and SYDVKM. The trim removed 1 base at V and 2 bases at J, leaving 6 bases unmatched. In DNA form, the CDR3 reads TGTGCCAGCAGTTTATCGGCTAGCGGGGGCTACACAGATACGCAGTATTTT. Its translation: CASSLSASGGYTDTQYF.

This clonotype was detected only a few times. The V gene is TRBV11-2, the J gene TRBJ2-1, with 7 bases that match TRBD1. This CDR3 has 15 residues. V lost 5 bases, J lost 7 bases, and 11 bases stayed unmatched. The germline CDR1 and CDR2 sequences are SGHAT and FQNNGV. DNA for the CDR3: TGTGCCAGCAGCCCTACTAGAGGGGGCGGGAATGAGCAGTTCTTC. Protein product: CASSPTRGGGNEQFF.

The chain uses TRBV6-2 or TRBV6-3 and TRBJ2-2; weak D call: TRBD2 (6 bases). The CDR3 length is 14 residues. V lost 4 bases to trimming and J lost 5 bases, with 11 bases between them. Germline V gene sequence: CDR1 MNHEY, CDR2 SVGEGT. The CDR3 DNA reads as TGTGCCAGCAGTTCCATCGGGGGTACCGGGGAGCTGTTTTTT. It codes for CASSSIGGTGELFF.

The chain joins TRBV10-3 to TRBJ1-3; 7 bases match TRBD1. V lost 4 bases, J lost 0 bases, and 3 bases stayed unmatched. The CDR3 is 15 amino acids. In germline, CDR1 is ENHRY, CDR2 SYGVKD. The CDR3 protein is CAISGRDSSGNTIYF. The CDR3 DNA is TGTGCCATCAGTGGCCGGGACAGCTCTGGAAACACCATATATTTT.

This clonotype has only a few counts. Written as DNA, the CDR3 is TGCGCCAGCAGCCAATACAGGGGCCAGTCCTACGAGCAGTACTTC. Its protein is CASSQYRGQSYEQYF. V is TRBV4-3 and J is TRBJ2-7; 7 bases are shared with TRBD1. After removal of 2 bases from V and 1 base from J, the junction contained 5 bases not matched to a gene. CDR3 length: 15 residues. CDR1 and CDR2 from the germline V gene are LGHNA and YSLEER.

The table lists this clonotype with a few counts. This chain connects TRBV4-2 to TRBJ1-4; D not certain. The V end was cut by 1 base, the J end by 6 bases, with 30 bases between. The CDR3 covers 21 residues. Germline CDR1 and CDR2: LGHNA and YNFKEQ. CDR3 loop: CASSQVIIGSNAGGIYEKLFF. CDR3 in DNA: TGTGCCAGCAGCCAAGTTATAATTGGGTCTAATGCCGGAGGTATATATGAAAAACTGTTTTTT.

The rearrangement uses TRBV12-3 or TRBV12-4 and TRBJ2-7, with a tentative D call TRBD2 (7 bases). The CDR3 extends over 14 amino acids. V was trimmed by 7 bases and J by 5 bases, leaving 18 bases between them. CDR3 residues: CASTVGGGWDEQYF. In DNA, the CDR3 is TGTGCCAGCACCGTAGGGGGGGGGTGGGACGAGCAGTACTTC.

The chain employs TRBV10-3 and TRBJ2-5, with 9 bases identical to TRBD1. The CDR3 has 14 residues. Germline lookup yields CDR1 ENHRY and CDR2 SYGVKD. V shed 11 bases and J 4 bases; nucleotides not matched to a gene: 11. The CDR3 coding sequence is TGTGCCGCCCAATCGGGACAGGGAGTAGAGACCCAGTACTTC. Amino acid sequence: CAAQSGQGVETQYF.

This clonotype was detected a few times. This chain links TRBV6-1 with TRBJ1-2, with 7 nucleotides matching TRBD1. The CDR3 runs 17 residues. V lost 8 bases, J lost 8 bases, and 23 bases stayed unmatched. Germline CDR1 is MNHNS and CDR2 is SASEGT. In nucleotides, the CDR3 is TGTGCCAGCGGCGGACCCAACAGGGGAAAAGATAGTACGGGCTACACCTTC. Translation gives CASGGPNRGKDSTGYTF.

The chain couples TRBV5-1 to TRBJ2-5; D gene uncertain. V lost 0 bases and J lost 5, with 14 bases in between. This CDR3 has 15 residues. CDR1 is SGHRS and CDR2 is YFSETQ in the germline V gene. CDR3 loop: CASSLDPQRRETQYF. The DNA for the CDR3 is TGCGCCAGCAGCTTGGACCCTCAGAGACGGGAGACCCAGTACTTC.

This clonotype was recorded many times. The J gene is TRBJ2-7, the V gene TRBV29-1, with D tentatively TRBD2 (6 bases). The germline V gene encodes CDR1 SQVTM and CDR2 ANQGSEA. The CDR3 extends over 13 amino acids. V lost 2 bases, J lost 5 bases, and 13 bases lay in between. The CDR3 region has the DNA TGCAGCGTTGAAACGGACGGGGGTAACGAGCAGTACTTC. It translates to CSVETDGGNEQYF.

This clonotype was seen a handful of times. This chain joins TRBV4-2 and TRBJ2-1; no clear D gene. This CDR3 is 13 amino acids long. Germline CDR1 and CDR2: LGHNA and YNFKEQ. V lost 1 base and J lost 5, with 6 bases in between. The CDR3 nucleotides are TGTGCCAGCAGCCAAGTTGACAACAATGAGCAGTTCTTC. Translated, it gives CASSQVDNNEQFF.

This clonotype was seen more than once but under ten times. This chain joins TRBV6-2 or TRBV6-3 and TRBJ2-3, with 9 bases aligning to TRBD1. CDR1 MNHEY and CDR2 SVGEGT come from the germline V gene. This CDR3 is 16 amino acids long. J lost 4 bases, V lost 6 bases, and 11 bases had no gene match. The DNA of the CDR3 is TGTGCCAGCAGCCCAGGGACAGGGTTGCTTGCAGATACGCAGTATTTT. It specifies CASSPGTGLLADTQYF.

CDR3 residues: CSARSAGAPTAYEQYF. The CDR3 DNA reads TGCAGTGCTAGATCGGCGGGGGCCCCTACAGCCTACGAGCAGTACTTC. The genes are TRBV20-1 and TRBJ2-7, with a possible D match to TRBD2 (7 bases). This CDR3 has 16 residues. Trimming stripped 2 bases from V and 2 bases from J, with 19 bases between. CDR1 DFQATT and CDR2 SNEGSKA come from the germline V gene (reference sequence).

DNA of the CDR3: TGTGCCATCTCGGAATCGGACAAACAAAACATTCAGTACTTC. Protein: CAISESDKQNIQYF. V and J are TRBV10-3 and TRBJ2-4; D may be TRBD1 (5 bases). The V gene's germline CDR1 is ENHRY and CDR2 SYGVKD. This CDR3 region has 14 residues. The V gene lost 8 bases and the J gene lost 5 bases, with 16 bases spanning the gap.

The rearrangement uses TRBV7-8 and TRBJ2-1; no clear D. The CDR3 has 14 residues. V dropped 3 bases and J dropped 0 bases, with 6 bases sitting between them. Germline assignment: CDR1 SGHVS and CDR2 FQNEAQ. CDR3 bases: TGTGCCAGCAGCTTCCGGTTCTCCTACAATGAGCAGTTCTTC. Protein sequence: CASSFRFSYNEQFF.

This clonotype was counted a few times. This chain connects TRBV27 to TRBJ1-2, with D uncertain. The CDR3 loop spans 14 amino acids. CDR1 is MNHEY and CDR2 is SMNVEV in the germline V gene (reference sequence). The germline V and J ends were trimmed by 7 bases and 4 bases, with 16 bases remaining between them. CDR3 protein: CASTTLFRSYGYTF. The DNA for the CDR3 is TGTGCCAGCACTACTCTTTTCAGGAGCTATGGCTACACCTTC.